A single sample gave rise to the 13 T cell receptor beta chains below, sequenced in a study of T cell repertoires in breast cancer. Blocking oligonucleotides added to a second nested PCR suppressed unpaired genes. Using its own MiXCR run on the emulsion pairing reads, TCRdb lists one record per CDR3 protein. The table lists approximately 37,000 distinct CDR3 sequences, around 45% of them singletons, with approximately 60% in the top ten. Paired alpha-beta TCRs of CD8+ T cells were analyzed by expanded emulsion RT-PCR. The sequenced sample was CD8+ T cells. These receptors were collected from a pool of human donors with breast cancer or a healthy control (not recorded which).

The chain combines TRBV6-1 with TRBJ1-5, with TRBD1 as a possible D gene (6 bases). The germline V gene encodes CDR1 MNHNS and CDR2 SASEGT. This CDR3 spans 14 amino acids. Trimming took off 6 bases at V and 7 bases at J, with 16 bases between the two ends. The CDR3 nucleotides are TGTGCCAGCAGGTCTACAGGGATAGGGCAGCCCCAGCATTTT. It codes for CASRSTGIGQPQHF.

The gene calls are TRBV4-1 and TRBJ2-1; D ambiguous. The V end lost 0 bases, the J end lost 15 bases, and 24 bases lay between the germline ends. The germline gives CDR1 MGHRA, CDR2 YSYEKL. This CDR3 has 16 amino acids. The DNA for the CDR3 is TGCGCCAGCAGCCAAGAAGCTAGGGTGGGTCCTTTAAAACTGTTCTTC. This encodes CASSQEARVGPLKLFF.

This rearrangement joins TRBV7-9 to TRBJ2-5, with 10 positions matching TRBD1. This CDR3 has 14 residues. CDR1 SEHNR and CDR2 FQNEAQ come from the germline V gene (reference sequence). The V and J ends lost 3 bases and 2 bases, in that order; junction bases with no gene match: 0. For the CDR3, the DNA is TGTGCCAGCAGCTTGGGACAGGGGCAAGAGACCCAGTACTTC. Protein: CASSLGQGQETQYF.

The genes are TRBV20-1 and TRBJ1-1; 7 bases are a match to TRBD1. Trimming at V came to 3 bases and at J to 1 base, leaving 5 bases not matched to a gene. From germline, CDR1 is DFQATT and CDR2 SNEGSKA (reference sequence). This CDR3 has 14 residues. The CDR3 region has the DNA TGCAGTGCTAGCCCCGGGACAGCGAACACTGAAGCTTTCTTT. Translating it yields CSASPGTANTEAFF.

CDR3 nucleotides: TGTGCCAGCAGCTTAGTAGACACAATCCGACTACTCAATTCACCCCTCCACTTT. Its translation: CASSLVDTIRLLNSPLHF. V gene TRBV7-9 combines with J gene TRBJ1-6, with D uncertain. V gave up 1 base and J gave up 7 bases, with 20 bases separating them. Germline lookup yields CDR1 SEHNR and CDR2 FQNEAQ (reference sequence). There are 18 residues in the CDR3.

Many counts were recorded for this clonotype. The chain joins TRBV25-1 to TRBJ1-5; TRBD1 agrees at 7 bases. The CDR3 has 15 amino acids. V dropped 3 bases and J dropped 5; count of bases not matched to a gene: 7. Germline loops: CDR1 MGHDK, CDR2 SYGVNS. CDR3 in amino acids: CASSDGQGVYQPQHF. CDR3 in DNA: TGTGCCAGCAGTGATGGGCAGGGGGTTTATCAGCCCCAGCATTTT.

This clonotype is judged medium-sized. In DNA, the CDR3 is TGTGCCAGCAGTCGTATGGGTTTGGTAGTTGCTGAAGCTTTCTTT. This encodes CASSRMGLVVAEAFF. The chain has TRBV12-3 or TRBV12-4 and TRBJ1-1; the D is unclear. The CDR3 runs 15 residues. Trimming shortened V by 5 bases and J by 6 bases, and 19 bases separated the two germline ends.

V and J are TRBV5-1 and TRBJ2-1; 10 nucleotides match TRBD2. Germline-derived CDR1 and CDR2 are SGHRS and YFSETQ. The CDR3 has 15 amino acids. Trimming cost V 4 bases and J 5 bases; bases outside gene matches: 6. CDR3 in DNA: TGCGCCAGCAGCCCTTTAGCGGGAGGCGACAATGAGCAGTTCTTC. This encodes CASSPLAGGDNEQFF.

This clonotype was counted between two and nine times. The chain couples TRBV27 to TRBJ1-2; TRBD1 is a possible D gene (5 bases). Germline values: CDR1 MNHEY, CDR2 SMNVEV (reference sequence). The CDR3 loop spans 13 amino acids. Trimming removed 5 bases at V and 4 bases at J, with 11 bases between. The CDR3 sequence is CASSRAGSYGYTF. The CDR3 DNA reads TGTGCCAGCAGTCGAGCAGGGAGCTATGGCTACACCTTC.

The chain combines TRBV20-1 with TRBJ2-1, with D maybe TRBD1 (6 bases). The CDR3 has 12 residues. V lost 3 bases and J 15 bases, leaving 18 bases between the germline ends. Germline-derived CDR1 and CDR2 are DFQATT and SNEGSKA (reference sequence). In nucleotides, the CDR3 is TGCAGTGCTAGGGGGAGACAGGCATGGGGGTTCTTC. Its translation is CSARGRQAWGFF.

The chain carries TRBV25-1 and TRBJ2-1; TRBD2 is a possible D gene (5 bases). Germline lookup yields CDR1 MGHDK and CDR2 SYGVNS. The CDR3 sequence is 16 residues long. The ends were cut back, 6 bases at V and 2 bases at J, with 17 bases in the middle. CDR3 DNA: TGTGCCAGCAGATCCATCAGCGGCGGAACCTACAATGAGCAGTTCTTC. Protein: CASRSISGGTYNEQFF.

V gene TRBV27 combines with J gene TRBJ2-1, with 11 bases identical to TRBD2. V lost 7 bases to trimming and J lost 9 bases; unmatched junction nucleotides: 17. The CDR3 totals 17 residues. Germline lookup yields CDR1 MNHEY and CDR2 SMNVEV (reference sequence). In DNA form, the CDR3 reads TGTGCCAGCAAGGGACTAGCGGCTGCTACCGTCTGGGGTGAGCAGTTCTTC. Protein sequence: CASKGLAAATVWGEQFF.

The chain carries TRBV27 and TRBJ2-7, with D uncertain. The V end lost 6 bases, the J end lost 5 bases, and 23 bases lay between the germline ends. The CDR3 totals 16 residues. Germline V gives CDR1 MNHEY, CDR2 SMNVEV (reference sequence). CDR3 in amino acids: CASSRSVSQSVHEQYF. The CDR3 DNA reads as TGTGCCAGCAGCCGAAGCGTTAGCCAATCAGTCCACGAGCAGTACTTC.